These 15 T cell receptor beta chains originate from one sample sequenced in a study of blood T cell repertoires in COVID-19. Repertoires were generated with immunoSEQ multiplex PCR, while TCRdb's copy carries only in-frame clones and drops some. The table lists approximately 200,000 clones, 70% to 90% of them singletons. The sample taken for sequencing was peripheral blood. These receptor sequences come from a man aged 35 to 55 with acute or convalescent COVID-19.

The chain combines TRBV9 with TRBJ2-7; TRBD1 agrees at 9 bases. Trimming cost V 2 bases and J 5 bases; bases outside gene matches: 8. This CDR3 contains 15 residues. Germline V gives CDR1 SGDLS, CDR2 YYNGEE. The CDR3 DNA follows: TGTGCCAGCAGCGTGGCCGGGACAGGGTTCGACGAGCAGTACTTC. Encoded protein: CASSVAGTGFDEQYF.

The rearrangement joins TRBV11-3 to TRBJ2-1; unclear D gene. V lost 1 base, J lost 5 bases, and 9 bases lay in between. This CDR3 spans 14 amino acids. CDR1 and CDR2 from the germline V gene are SGHNT and YENEEA. CDR3 bases: TGTGCCAGCAGCTTAGGGCAGAAAGACAATGAGCAGTTCTTC. The encoded protein is CASSLGQKDNEQFF.

V usage is TRBV19 and J usage is TRBJ1-5; 9 nucleotides agree with TRBD1. Germline CDR1 reads LNHDA; CDR2 reads SQIVND (reference sequence). The CDR3 runs 18 residues. After removal of 5 bases from V and 5 bases from J, the junction contained 16 bases not matched to a gene. CDR3 in amino acids: CASSLSPLPGQGHQPQHF. In DNA form, the CDR3 reads TGTGCCAGTAGTTTATCACCTCTTCCGGGACAGGGTCATCAGCCCCAGCATTTT.

This clone was counted between two and nine times. This chain uses TRBV18 with TRBJ1-6, with D possibly TRBD1 on 5 matching bases. CDR3 length equals 15 residues. Per the germline V gene, CDR1 is KGHSH and CDR2 is LQKENI. Trimming removed 0 bases at V and 8 bases at J, with 11 bases between. The chain's CDR3 is CASSPPGLRDSPLHF. CDR3 in DNA: TGTGCCAGCTCACCACCGGGGCTCCGGGATTCACCCCTCCACTTT. Filled out from reference TRBV18 and TRBJ1-6, the complete variable domain reads NAGVMQNPRHLVRRRGQEARLRCSPMKGHSHVYWYRQLPEEGLKFMVYLQKENIIDESGMPKERFSAEFPKEGPSILRIQQVVRGDSAAYFCASSPPGLRDSPLHFGNGTRLTVT.

The CDR3 nucleotides are TGTGCCAGCTCACCCCCTGACAGGCAACGAGCTTTCTTT. It codes for CASSPPDRQRAFF. The chain links TRBV18 to TRBJ1-1, with TRBD1 as a possible D gene (6 bases). The CDR3 covers 13 residues. The germline V gene encodes CDR1 KGHSH and CDR2 LQKENI. V was trimmed by 3 bases and J by 10 bases, leaving 15 bases between them. The entire variable domain, with the rest obtained from reference TRBV18 and TRBJ1-1, is as follows: NAGVMQNPRHLVRRRGQEARLRCSPMKGHSHVYWYRQLPEEGLKFMVYLQKENIIDESGMPKERFSAEFPKEGPSILRIQQVVRGDSAAYFCASSPPDRQRAFFGQGTRLTVV.

The chain employs TRBV6-4 and TRBJ1-5; the D gene is possibly TRBD1 (5 bases). V was pared by 8 bases and J by 5 bases, with 10 bases between. The CDR3 runs 12 residues. Germline V gives CDR1 MRHNA, CDR2 SNTAGT. DNA for the CDR3: TGTGCCAGCCAGGGTGAAGATCAGCCCCAGCATTTT. The encoded protein is CASQGEDQPQHF.

The chain combines TRBV10-3 with TRBJ1-2; TRBD1 matches 7 bases. Germline V gene lookup returns CDR1 ENHRY and CDR2 SYGVKD. With V trimmed by 3 bases and J by 6 bases, 1 base remained unmatched. The CDR3 sequence is 12 residues long. The CDR3 DNA follows: TGTGCCATCAGTGACAGGGGGAATGGCTACACCTTC. Amino acid sequence: CAISDRGNGYTF.

The V gene is TRBV24-1, the J gene TRBJ1-4; a weak D match, TRBD1 (5 bases). Trimming removed 4 bases from V and 5 bases from J, with 13 bases in between. The CDR3 runs to 15 residues. Germline V gene data show CDR1 as KGHDR and CDR2 as SFDVKD. For the CDR3, the DNA is TGTGCCACCAGTGACGCGACAGCCCTAAATGAAAAACTGTTTTTT. Its translation: CATSDATALNEKLFF.

The chain carries TRBV27 and TRBJ2-2, with D possibly being TRBD2 (5 bases). Germline loops: CDR1 MNHEY, CDR2 SMNVEV (reference sequence). The CDR3 loop spans 10 amino acids. The V and J ends lost 9 bases and 13 bases respectively, with 12 bases between them. The CDR3 region has the DNA TGTGCCAGACAATATGCGGGGCTGTTTTTT. Translation gives CARQYAGLFF.

This clone was observed a single time. V and J are TRBV10-3 and TRBJ1-2; 9 bases are shared with TRBD1. V shed 3 bases and J 6 bases; nucleotides not matched to a gene: 5. The V gene's germline CDR1 is ENHRY and CDR2 SYGVKD. The CDR3 has 14 amino acids. This chain's CDR3 is CAISDAGTGNGYTF. In DNA form, the CDR3 reads TGTGCCATCAGTGACGCCGGGACAGGGAATGGCTACACCTTC.

The chain is built from TRBV25-1 and TRBJ2-3, with no clear D. CDR3 length: 14 amino acids. V dropped 1 base and J dropped 0 bases, with 5 bases sitting between them. Germline loops: CDR1 MGHDK, CDR2 SYGVNS. Here the CDR3 reads CASSESFSTDTQYF. The DNA for the CDR3 is TGTGCCAGCAGTGAATCCTTCAGCACAGATACGCAGTATTTT. Full variable domain (rest looked up from reference TRBV25-1 and TRBJ2-3): EADIYQTPRYLVIGTGKKITLECSQTMGHDKMYWYQQDPGMELHLIHYSYGVNSTEKGDLSSESTVSRIRTEHFPLTLESARPSHTSQYLCASSESFSTDTQYFGPGTRLTVL.

The chain couples TRBV5-4 to TRBJ2-7; perhaps TRBD2 as D (6 bases). Looked up from germline, CDR1 is SGHNT and CDR2 is YYREEE (reference sequence). V dropped 7 bases and J dropped 5 bases, with 16 bases sitting between them. The CDR3 length is 13 residues. The DNA for the CDR3 is TGTGCCAGCTCCCTCGGGGGATTTGACGAGCAGTACTTC. Translating it yields CASSLGGFDEQYF.

The V call is TRBV15, the J call TRBJ1-2; D gene unclear. Germline-derived CDR1 and CDR2 are LNHNV and YYDKDF (reference sequence). The CDR3 loop spans 14 amino acids. V gave up 1 base and J gave up 5 bases, with 11 bases separating them. CDR3 loop: CATSRGGEKYGYTF. The CDR3 DNA reads TGTGCCACCAGCAGAGGTGGTGAGAAGTATGGCTACACCTTC. The full variable domain, with the rest looked up from reference TRBV15 and TRBJ1-2, is DAMVIQNPRYQVTQFGKPVTLSCSQTLNHNVMYWYQQKSSQAPKLLFHYYDKDFNNEADTPDNFQSRRPNTSFCFLDIRSPGLGDTAMYLCATSRGGEKYGYTFGSGTRLTVV.

This rearrangement joins TRBV6-1 to TRBJ2-7; 9 bases match TRBD1. V was pared by 5 bases and J by 2 bases, with 4 bases of the junction left unmatched. CDR1 is MNHNS, CDR2 SASEGT, per germline. The CDR3 is made up of 14 amino acids. CDR3 amino acids: CASSLQGATYEQYF. CDR3 coding DNA: TGTGCCAGCAGTCTACAGGGGGCGACCTACGAGCAGTACTTC.

The chain employs TRBV28 and TRBJ2-3; TRBD2 might be the D (7 bases). This CDR3 is 15 amino acids long. The germline V gene has CDR1 MDHEN and CDR2 SYDVKM. V was trimmed by 5 bases and J by 7 bases, leaving 19 bases between them. CDR3 nucleotide sequence: TGTGCCAGCAGTCCCGGCGCCGCGGGGGCTCATACGCAGTATTTT. It is translated as CASSPGAAGAHTQYF. The variable domain in full, with the rest retrieved from reference TRBV28 and TRBJ2-3, is DVKVTQSSRYLVKRTGEKVFLECVQDMDHENMFWYRQDPGLGLRLIYFSYDVKMKEKGDIPEGYSVSREKKERFSLILESASTNQTSMYLCASSPGAAGAHTQYFGPGTRLTVL.